This TCR beta chain was identified during a study of memory CD4+ T cells and cytomegalovirus serostatus. Regarding the study as a whole: A US-trained random forest predicted CMV serostatus with median AUC around 0.91. Of 150 to 200 reported CMV TCRbeta sequences, under 70 were found in memory CD4+ repertoires.

Assay: immunoSEQ multiplex PCR; the TCRdb copy retains only in-frame clones and omits some. Of about 25,000 clones in the sample, roughly 80% are singletons; the top ten hold approximately 1%. The sort gate was single viable CD3+CD4+CD8-CD45RO+ cells for memory CD4+ T cells. Serum IgG to CMV pp150, pp28, p38 and p52 defined serostatus. There are a few counts of this clone. Its antigen is unknown. The V and J ends lost 1 base and 5 bases, in that order; junction bases with no gene match: 14. There are 19 residues in the CDR3. Germline lookup yields CDR1 LNHDA and CDR2 SQIVND (reference sequence). This chain connects TRBV19 to TRBJ2-5; TRBD2 matches 12 bases. The source of this sequence is an adult in good health and CMV-seronegative. The specimen sequenced was memory CD4+ T cells from blood. CDR3 DNA sequence: TGTGCCAGTAGTATAGTGGGACTAGCGGGTTCATACGGGATGGAGACCCAGTACTTC. Translating it yields CASSIVGLAGSYGMETQYF.